The 21 T cell receptor beta chains reported below all come from one sample, sequenced in a study of vaccination and CD4 T cells after COVID-19. Sequenced with the Oncomine TCR Beta short-read assay was DNA taken from cultured CD4+ T cells. TCRdb fed the PCR reads into MiXCR, producing one record per CDR3 protein. Of more than 8,000 distinct CDR3 sequences listed, over 25% were seen once; the top ten hold approximately 15%. Treatment defined: approximately 9-day PBMC culture with coronavirus spike peptide pools or control peptides (ViraFEST assay). Their recognized antigens are unknown. The sample in question was CD4+ T cells from blood, cultured in vitro, obtained after SARS-CoV-2 vaccination. These receptors were collected from a human donor who had recovered from COVID-19.

This chain links TRBV18 with TRBJ1-2, with D perhaps TRBD1 (6 bases). The V gene lost 5 bases and the J gene lost 4 bases, with 20 bases spanning the gap. Germline lookup yields CDR1 KGHSH and CDR2 LQKENI. The CDR3 is 16 residues long. CDR3 in amino acids: CASSVQLGQLGYGYTF. DNA for the CDR3: TGTGCCAGCTCAGTCCAATTAGGACAGTTGGGCTATGGCTACACCTTC.

This chain joins TRBV27 and TRBJ2-2; the D is unclear. The CDR3 runs to 13 residues. V lost 6 bases to trimming and J lost 2 bases, with 7 bases between them. CDR1 and CDR2 from the germline V gene are MNHEY and SMNVEV (reference sequence). CDR3 bases: TGTGCCAGCAGGTCCACCAACACCGGGGAGCTGTTTTTT. This gives the protein CASRSTNTGELFF.

By frequency in the sample, this clonotype is medium-sized (0.01 to 0.1%). This chain uses TRBV20-1 with TRBJ1-2; 8 bases fit TRBD1. Germline V gives CDR1 DFQATT, CDR2 SNEGSKA (reference sequence). Trimming removed 1 base from V and 8 bases from J; junction bases left unmatched: 12. The CDR3 is 15 residues long. The CDR3 loop is CSARGYSGDRLGYTF. Here the CDR3 DNA reads TGCAGTGCTAGAGGCTACAGCGGGGACAGGTTGGGCTACACCTTC.

This clonotype was picked up a small number of times. V gene TRBV15 combines with J gene TRBJ2-7, with 12 bases matching TRBD2. Germline V CDR1 and CDR2: LNHNV, YYDKDF (reference sequence). J lost 5 bases, V lost 3 bases, and 8 bases had no gene match. The CDR3 loop spans 16 amino acids. The DNA for the CDR3 is TGTGCCACCAGCAGGGTCCTAGCGGGAGGGCTGCACGAGCAGTACTTC. Amino acid sequence: CATSRVLAGGLHEQYF.

The chain links TRBV14 to TRBJ2-7; D is perhaps TRBD2 (5 bases). The germline V gene encodes CDR1 SGHDN and CDR2 FVKESK. The CDR3 runs 14 residues. V lost 4 bases and J lost 2, with 12 bases in between. The CDR3 protein is CASSRTDLPYEQYF. CDR3 nucleotide sequence: TGTGCCAGCAGCCGGACTGATCTCCCCTACGAGCAGTACTTC.

This clonotype appeared a few times. The chain has TRBV27 and TRBJ1-1; D is undetermined. The germline CDR1 and CDR2 sequences are MNHEY and SMNVEV (reference sequence). The CDR3 contains 15 residues. V was cut by 1 base and J by 9 bases, with 18 bases left in between. CDR3 protein: CASSLLEGLGGQAFF. The CDR3 DNA sequence: TGTGCCAGCAGTTTATTAGAGGGCCTGGGCGGTCAAGCTTTCTTT.

The CDR3 DNA is TGTGCCAGCAGACCCGACAGGGGGCCTAGCAATCAGCCCCAGCATTTT. Its translation is CASRPDRGPSNQPQHF. The rearrangement joins TRBV28 to TRBJ1-5, with 10 bases aligning to TRBD1. Per germline, CDR1 MDHEN and CDR2 SYDVKM. This CDR3 is 16 amino acids long. The ends lost 6 bases at V and 0 bases at J; junction bases unmatched: 5.

V is TRBV20-1 and J is TRBJ1-4, with D possibly TRBD1 on 5 matching bases. CDR1 is DFQATT, CDR2 SNEGSKA, per germline (reference sequence). There are 14 residues in the CDR3. Trimming cost V 4 bases and J 3 bases, with 12 bases left between them. DNA of the CDR3: TGCAGTGCTATTGGGGGGATGGCTAATGAAAAACTGTTTTTT. This encodes CSAIGGMANEKLFF.

In this sample, this clonotype turned up a few times. J is TRBJ1-2 and V is TRBV6-2 or TRBV6-3; tentatively, D is TRBD1 (5 bases). CDR3 length: 12 amino acids. Germline V lookup: CDR1 MNHEY, CDR2 SVGEGT. With 6 bases removed from V and 7 bases from J, the gap between germline ends came to 12 bases. The CDR3 reads CASSRVSSGYTF. DNA for the CDR3: TGTGCCAGCAGCAGGGTTTCTAGTGGCTACACCTTC.

CDR3 in amino acids: CASSYYSGGSGELFF. The CDR3 DNA is TGTGCCAGCAGCTATTATTCAGGGGGCTCCGGGGAGCTGTTTTTT. The V gene is TRBV7-2, the J gene TRBJ2-2; TRBD1 aligns across 8 bases. In germline, CDR1 is SGHTA, CDR2 FQGNSA. The V gene end was trimmed by 4 bases and the J gene end by 6 bases; junction bases not matched to a gene: 7. This CDR3 spans 15 amino acids.

The rearrangement uses TRBV18 and TRBJ1-2; maybe TRBD1 (5 bases). The CDR3 has 15 residues. The V and J ends lost 0 bases and 4 bases respectively, with 12 bases between them. The germline V gene encodes CDR1 KGHSH and CDR2 LQKENI. As DNA, the CDR3 is TGTGCCAGCTCACCACCTTCAGGGAGTCCCTATGGCTACACCTTC. It specifies CASSPPSGSPYGYTF.

This chain joins TRBV20-1 and TRBJ1-2; weak D call: TRBD1 (5 bases). The germline V and J ends were trimmed by 7 bases and 7 bases, with 13 bases remaining between them. The CDR3 has 11 residues. Germline V gene data show CDR1 as DFQATT and CDR2 as SNEGSKA (reference sequence). The CDR3 region is CSVGGDSGYTF. CDR3 bases: TGCAGTGTAGGAGGGGACTCTGGCTACACCTTC.

This clonotype was picked up a small number of times. In nucleotides, the CDR3 is TGTGCCATCCGACAGGGTATCTCTGGGGGCACTGAAGCTTTCTTT. It yields the protein CAIRQGISGGTEAFF. This chain joins TRBV6-1 and TRBJ1-1; 7 bases fit TRBD1. The CDR3 runs 15 residues. Losses at the gene ends were 10 bases for V and 4 bases for J; bases not matched to a gene: 15. The V gene's germline CDR1 is MNHNS and CDR2 SASEGT.

The rearrangement uses TRBV29-1 and TRBJ1-4, with D possibly TRBD1 on 6 matching bases. Germline V gene lookup returns CDR1 SQVTM and CDR2 ANQGSEA. The CDR3 sequence is 12 residues long. Deletions cut 5 bases from V and 5 bases from J, with 9 bases between. The CDR3 DNA reads TGCAGCGTTTCGGGGGGCAATGAAAAACTGTTTTTT. It specifies CSVSGGNEKLFF.

CDR3 DNA: TGTGCCAGTACTCGGGGTGAAAAACTGTTTTTT. Amino acids: CASTRGEKLFF. V is TRBV28 and J is TRBJ1-4, with D uncertain. The CDR3 totals 11 residues. Germline V gene lookup returns CDR1 MDHEN and CDR2 SYDVKM. V shed 9 bases and J shed 7 bases, with 9 bases lying between them.

This sequence joins TRBV29-1 and TRBJ2-3; 7 bases agree with TRBD1. J was trimmed by 3 bases and V by 7 bases; bases with no gene match: 4. The CDR3 is 12 amino acids. The germline V gene has CDR1 SQVTM and CDR2 ANQGSEA. As DNA, the CDR3 is TGCAGCGATCGACAGGGAACAGATACGCAGTATTTT. Its translation is CSDRQGTDTQYF.

This clonotype showed up just a few times. The chain is built from TRBV7-2 and TRBJ2-1, with D perhaps TRBD1 or TRBD2 (5 bases each). This CDR3 region has 15 residues. Trimming shortened V by 2 bases and J by 8 bases, and 16 bases separated the two germline ends. Germline assignment: CDR1 SGHTA and CDR2 FQGNSA. The CDR3 region is CASSLSGQRGHEQFF. CDR3 DNA sequence: TGTGCCAGCAGCTTATCGGGCCAGAGGGGTCATGAGCAGTTCTTC.

This clonotype was detected only a few times. This chain connects TRBV28 to TRBJ2-7; 11 bases align to TRBD2. The CDR3 has 14 amino acids. CDR1 MDHEN and CDR2 SYDVKM come from the germline V gene. Unmatched junction bases numbered 9, after V lost 11 bases and J lost 3 bases. The CDR3 region is CAAGVTSGIYEQYF. The CDR3 region has the DNA TGTGCCGCGGGGGTGACTAGCGGGATCTACGAGCAGTACTTC.

This clonotype was found a few times. This chain connects TRBV6-1 to TRBJ1-3, with 7 bases aligning to TRBD1. There are 15 residues in the CDR3. CDR1 and CDR2 from the germline V gene are MNHNS and SASEGT. Trimming cost V 8 bases and J 0 bases; bases outside gene matches: 7. The CDR3 protein is CASLEGALSGNTIYF. Written as DNA, the CDR3 is TGTGCCAGCCTGGAGGGGGCTCTCTCTGGAAACACCATATATTTT.

This clonotype has only one observation. This rearrangement joins TRBV10-2 to TRBJ2-1; D gene uncertain. This CDR3 comprises 14 residues. Trimming stripped 6 bases from V and 3 bases from J, with 12 bases between. CDR1 and CDR2 from the germline V gene are WSHSY and SAAADI. The CDR3, as DNA: TGCGCCAGCAGAATGGGATTCAACTACAATGAGCAGTTCTTC. The encoded protein is CASRMGFNYNEQFF.

In its sample, this clonotype ranks as medium-sized. This sequence joins TRBV7-2 and TRBJ2-3; 7 bases agree with TRBD2. J was trimmed by 0 bases and V by 6 bases; bases with no gene match: 6. CDR3 length: 15 amino acids. The germline V gene encodes CDR1 SGHTA and CDR2 FQGNSA. The CDR3 spells CASSRDYQSTDTQYF. The CDR3 DNA reads TGTGCCAGCAGTCGGGACTACCAAAGCACAGATACGCAGTATTTT.